These 8 T cell receptor beta chains share one sample of origin, sequenced in a study of blood T cell repertoires in COVID-19. Using immunoSEQ multiplex PCR, the repertoire was profiled, and TCRdb retains in-frame clones only, with some absent. The data contain roughly 97,000 clones, roughly 80% of them singletons. The source material was peripheral blood. All receptors come from a man in his fifties or sixties with acute or convalescent COVID-19.

The gene calls are TRBV7-2 and TRBJ1-2; 9 nucleotides agree with TRBD1. The CDR3 sequence is 16 residues long. Trimming removed 5 bases from V and 4 bases from J; junction bases left unmatched: 11. Germline V CDR1 and CDR2: SGHTA, FQGNSA. CDR3 sequence: CASSPSGDRALYGYTF. CDR3 DNA sequence: TGTGCCAGCAGCCCCTCTGGGGACAGGGCCCTCTATGGCTACACCTTC.

This chain joins TRBV30 and TRBJ1-5; D possibly corresponds to TRBD1 (5 bases). V was clipped by 3 bases and J by 5 bases, with 11 bases between them. Germline loops: CDR1 GTSNPN, CDR2 SVGIG (reference sequence). CDR3 length: 13 residues. The DNA for the CDR3 is TGTGCCTGGAGGGCGGGGGGGGATCAGCCCCAGCATTTT. Translating it yields CAWRAGGDQPQHF.

This chain connects TRBV2 to TRBJ1-5, with 11 bases matching TRBD1. Germline V gene sequence: CDR1 SNHLY, CDR2 FYNNEI. The CDR3 contains 14 residues. Unmatched junction bases numbered 2, after V lost 4 bases and J lost 6 bases. The CDR3, as DNA: TGTGCCAGCAGTGGGACAGGGGGCTCTCAGCCCCAGCATTTT. Translation: CASSGTGGSQPQHF.

This clone showed up just a few times. This chain joins TRBV3-1 (or the pseudogene TRBV3-2) and TRBJ2-7; 10 nucleotides align to TRBD1. CDR1 and CDR2 (germline): LGHDT, YNNKEL (reference sequence). The V gene end was trimmed by 4 bases and the J gene end by 4 bases; junction bases not matched to a gene: 7. This CDR3 is 15 amino acids long. The DNA for the CDR3 is TGTGCCAGCAGCCTCCGGGACAGGGGCCTTTACGAGCAGTACTTC. This translates into CASSLRDRGLYEQYF.

This chain links TRBV2 with TRBJ2-5; 10 positions agree with TRBD1. Losses at the gene ends were 2 bases for V and 3 bases for J; bases not matched to a gene: 6. Germline CDR1 is SNHLY and CDR2 is FYNNEI. The CDR3 runs 16 residues. CDR3 protein: CASSESRDRGKETQYF. The DNA for the CDR3 is TGTGCCAGCAGTGAAAGCCGGGACAGGGGAAAAGAGACCCAGTACTTC.

The rearrangement joins TRBV11-2 to TRBJ2-1; 10 bases are shared with TRBD1. With V trimmed by 2 bases and J by 1 base, 2 bases remained unmatched. This CDR3 is built from 16 residues. Germline CDR1 and CDR2: SGHAT and FQNNGV. The CDR3 DNA reads as TGTGCCAGCAGCTTACGACAGGGGGCATCCTACAATGAGCAGTTCTTC. Its protein product is CASSLRQGASYNEQFF.

The V gene is TRBV7-8, the J gene TRBJ2-1; the match to TRBD2 covers 15 bases. The CDR3 is made up of 16 amino acids. V was clipped by 4 bases and J by 9 bases; unmatched bases: 7. Per the germline V gene, CDR1 is SGHVS and CDR2 is FQNEAQ. The CDR3 is CASSSSGLAGGFEQFF. Here the CDR3 DNA reads TGTGCCAGCAGCTCGTCCGGACTAGCGGGAGGGTTTGAGCAGTTCTTC.

The chain couples TRBV15 to TRBJ1-2; 8 bases line up with TRBD1. J was trimmed by 2 bases and V by 5 bases; bases with no gene match: 7. Germline CDR1 and CDR2: LNHNV and YYDKDF (reference sequence). The CDR3 spans 15 residues. CDR3 amino acids: CATSGGTGRNYGYTF. As DNA, the CDR3 is TGTGCCACCAGCGGGGGGACAGGAAGAAACTATGGCTACACCTTC.